These T cell receptor beta chains were read from a single sample in a study of blood T cell repertoires in COVID-19. Assay: immunoSEQ multiplex PCR; the TCRdb copy retains only in-frame clones and omits some. This sample has 210,000 or so clones, with 89% found just once. Specimen: peripheral blood. These receptors were obtained from a woman aged 40 to 50 with acute or convalescent COVID-19. CDR3s leave out the opening cysteine and the closing phenylalanine or tryptophan. The order of the fields is J gene, V gene, D gene, CDR3 protein. D genes are given only for firm matches.

J: TRBJ1-1; V: TRBV6-5; D: NA; CDR3: ASSYSAGLNTEAF
J: TRBJ1-5; V: TRBV10-3; D: NA; CDR3: AISAEGNQPQH
J: TRBJ1-4; V: TRBV24-1; D: NA; CDR3: ATSDLRGGHEQLF
J: TRBJ2-6; V: TRBV21-1; D: NA; CDR3: ASSKRYRGVSNSGANVLT
J: TRBJ1-6; V: TRBV4-1; D: NA; CDR3: ASSQDHLGRDNSPLH
J: TRBJ2-2; V: TRBV5-6; D: NA; CDR3: ATGAGSANTGELF
J: TRBJ2-2; V: TRBV9; D: TRBD2; CDR3: ASSPSTSGFGELF
J: TRBJ2-2; V: TRBV7-6; D: TRBD1; CDR3: ASSPSTGGYTGELF
J: TRBJ1-2; V: TRBV9; D: TRBD1; CDR3: ASSLTTGGSGYT
J: TRBJ1-5; V: TRBV7-2; D: NA; CDR3: ASSLDGGGSNQPQH
J: TRBJ1-1; V: TRBV5-1; D: NA; CDR3: ASSQDSLSTEAF
J: TRBJ2-2; V: TRBV7-9; D: NA; CDR3: ASSAAIRDTNTGELF
J: TRBJ1-1; V: TRBV5-1; D: NA; CDR3: ASSLAPGDRRTEAF
J: TRBJ1-1; V: TRBV6-5; D: NA; CDR3: ASSYLFQGNTEAF
J: TRBJ2-2; V: TRBV24-1; D: NA; CDR3: ATSDSPQVSTGELF
J: TRBJ1-5; V: TRBV4-1; D: NA; CDR3: ASSQEPGGEPQH
J: TRBJ1-1; V: TRBV9; D: NA; CDR3: ASSVQQTEAF